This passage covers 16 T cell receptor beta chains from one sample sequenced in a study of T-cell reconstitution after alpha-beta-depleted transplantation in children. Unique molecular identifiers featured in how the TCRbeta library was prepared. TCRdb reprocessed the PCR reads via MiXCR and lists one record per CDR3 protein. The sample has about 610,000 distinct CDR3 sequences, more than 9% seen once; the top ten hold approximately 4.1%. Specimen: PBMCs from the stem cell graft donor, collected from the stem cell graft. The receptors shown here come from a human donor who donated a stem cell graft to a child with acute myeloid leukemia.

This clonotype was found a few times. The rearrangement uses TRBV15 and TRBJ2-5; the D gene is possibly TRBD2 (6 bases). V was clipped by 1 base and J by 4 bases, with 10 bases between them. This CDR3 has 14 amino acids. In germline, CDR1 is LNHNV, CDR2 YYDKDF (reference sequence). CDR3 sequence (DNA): TGTGCCACCAGCAGAGTTCGGGGGTCAGAGACCCAGTACTTC. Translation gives CATSRVRGSETQYF.

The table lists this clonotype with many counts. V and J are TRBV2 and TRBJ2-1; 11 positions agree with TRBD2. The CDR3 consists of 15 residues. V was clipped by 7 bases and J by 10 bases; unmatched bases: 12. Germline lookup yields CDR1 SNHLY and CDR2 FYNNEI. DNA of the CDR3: TGTGCCAGCACCTCCGGGACTAGCGGCCCCCGGGAGCAGTTCTTC. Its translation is CASTSGTSGPREQFF.

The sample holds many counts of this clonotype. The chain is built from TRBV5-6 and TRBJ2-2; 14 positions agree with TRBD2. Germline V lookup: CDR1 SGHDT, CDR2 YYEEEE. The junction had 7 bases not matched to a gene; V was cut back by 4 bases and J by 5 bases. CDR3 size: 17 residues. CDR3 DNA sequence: TGTGCCAGCAGCCCCGGGACTAGCGGGAGAAGGACCGGGGAGCTGTTTTTT. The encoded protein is CASSPGTSGRRTGELFF.

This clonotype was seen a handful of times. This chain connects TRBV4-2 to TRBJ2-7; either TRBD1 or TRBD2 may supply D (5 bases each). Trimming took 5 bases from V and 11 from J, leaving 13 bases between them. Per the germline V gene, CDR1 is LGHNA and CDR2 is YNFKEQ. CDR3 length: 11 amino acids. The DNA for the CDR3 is TGTGCCAGCAGCGCAGGGACGAGCAAGTACTTC. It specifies CASSAGTSKYF.

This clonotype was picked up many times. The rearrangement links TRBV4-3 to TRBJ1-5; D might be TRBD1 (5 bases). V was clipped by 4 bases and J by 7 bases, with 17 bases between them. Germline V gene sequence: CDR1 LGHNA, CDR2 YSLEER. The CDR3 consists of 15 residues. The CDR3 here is CASSPDTSEDQPQHF. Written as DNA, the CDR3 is TGCGCCAGCAGCCCGGACACCTCCGAGGACCAGCCCCAGCATTTT.

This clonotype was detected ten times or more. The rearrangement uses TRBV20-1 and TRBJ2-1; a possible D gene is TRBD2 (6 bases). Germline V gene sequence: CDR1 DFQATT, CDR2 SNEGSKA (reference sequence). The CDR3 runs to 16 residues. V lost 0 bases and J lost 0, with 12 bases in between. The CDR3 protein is CSARDPSASSYNEQFF. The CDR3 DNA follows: TGCAGTGCTAGAGATCCTAGCGCGAGCTCCTACAATGAGCAGTTCTTC.

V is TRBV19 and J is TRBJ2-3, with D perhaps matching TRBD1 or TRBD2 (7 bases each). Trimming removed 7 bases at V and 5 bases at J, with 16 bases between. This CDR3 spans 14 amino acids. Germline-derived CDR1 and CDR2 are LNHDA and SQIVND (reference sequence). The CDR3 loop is CASTPGGAGDTQYF. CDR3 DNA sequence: TGTGCCAGTACCCCAGGGGGGGCCGGAGATACGCAGTATTTT.

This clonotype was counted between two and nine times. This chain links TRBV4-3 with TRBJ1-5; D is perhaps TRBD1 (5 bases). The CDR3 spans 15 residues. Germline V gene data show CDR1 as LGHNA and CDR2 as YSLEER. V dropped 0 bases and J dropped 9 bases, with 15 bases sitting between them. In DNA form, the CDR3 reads TGCGCCAGCAGCCAAGAGGTAGGGGAGGTGAGGCCCCAGCATTTT. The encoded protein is CASSQEVGEVRPQHF.

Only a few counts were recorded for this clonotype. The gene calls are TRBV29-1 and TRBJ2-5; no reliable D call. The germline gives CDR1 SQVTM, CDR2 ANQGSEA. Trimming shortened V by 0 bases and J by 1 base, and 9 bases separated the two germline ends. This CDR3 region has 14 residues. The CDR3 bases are TGCAGCGTTGAAGATACGCCAGGCCAAGAGACCCAGTACTTC. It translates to CSVEDTPGQETQYF.

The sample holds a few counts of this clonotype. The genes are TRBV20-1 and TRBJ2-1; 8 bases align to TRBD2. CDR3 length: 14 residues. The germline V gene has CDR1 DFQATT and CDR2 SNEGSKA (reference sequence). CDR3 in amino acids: CSGLRTGGGNEQFF. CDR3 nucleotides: TGCAGCGGTCTTCGGACCGGGGGGGGGAATGAGCAGTTCTTC.

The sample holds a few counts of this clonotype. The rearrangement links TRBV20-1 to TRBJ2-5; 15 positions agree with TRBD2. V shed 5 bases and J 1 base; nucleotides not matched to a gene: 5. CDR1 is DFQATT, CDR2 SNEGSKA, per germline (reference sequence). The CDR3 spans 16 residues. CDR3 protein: CSAGGTSGGTQETQYF. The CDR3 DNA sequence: TGCAGTGCTGGGGGGACTAGCGGGGGGACCCAAGAGACCCAGTACTTC.

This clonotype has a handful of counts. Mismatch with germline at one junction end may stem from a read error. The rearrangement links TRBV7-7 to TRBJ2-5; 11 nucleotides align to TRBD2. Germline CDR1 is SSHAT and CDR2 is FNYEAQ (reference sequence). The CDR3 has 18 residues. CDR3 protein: CASSLVVSGRAFEETQYF. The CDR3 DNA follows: TGTGCTAGCAGCTTAGTGGTTAGCGGGAGGGCTTTCGAAGAGACCCAGTACTTC.

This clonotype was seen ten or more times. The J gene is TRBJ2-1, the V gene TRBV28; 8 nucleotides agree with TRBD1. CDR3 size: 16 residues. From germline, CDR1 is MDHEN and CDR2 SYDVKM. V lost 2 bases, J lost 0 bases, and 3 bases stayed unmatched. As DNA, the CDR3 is TGTGCCAGCAGTTTAATTGACAGGGGCTCCTACAATGAGCAGTTCTTC. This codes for CASSLIDRGSYNEQFF.

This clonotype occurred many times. The CDR3 here is CASSRLASGRAYEQYF. Here the CDR3 DNA reads TGTGCCAGCAGCCGTCTAGCTAGCGGGAGGGCCTACGAGCAGTACTTC. V and J are TRBV7-2 and TRBJ2-7, with 12 nucleotides matching TRBD2. V lost 5 bases to trimming and J lost 2 bases; unmatched junction nucleotides: 7. The CDR3 covers 16 residues. From germline, CDR1 is SGHTA and CDR2 FQGNSA.

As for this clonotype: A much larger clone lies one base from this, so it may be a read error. CDR3 nucleotide sequence: TGTGCCAGCAGAGGCCTGGGCGGGAGGGCCCTCGAGCAGTACTTC. It yields the protein CASRGLGGRALEQYF. The rearrangement uses TRBV2 and TRBJ2-7; the match to TRBD2 covers 9 bases. Germline assignment: CDR1 SNHLY and CDR2 FYNNEI. This CDR3 contains 15 residues. V gave up 6 bases and J gave up 6 bases; unmatched junction bases: 12.

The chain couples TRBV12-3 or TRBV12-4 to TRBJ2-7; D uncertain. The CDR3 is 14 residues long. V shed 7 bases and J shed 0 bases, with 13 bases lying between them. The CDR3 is CASMLAHSSYEQYF. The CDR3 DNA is TGTGCCAGCATGCTGGCCCACAGCTCCTACGAGCAGTACTTC.